Listed below are T cell receptor beta chains from one sample, sequenced in a study of blood T cell repertoires in COVID-19. Generated by immunoSEQ multiplex PCR, the TCRdb table keeps only in-frame clones and is missing some. The data show some 80,000 clones, roughly 90% seen once. The material sequenced was peripheral blood. The origin of the receptors is a woman older than 75 with active or convalescent COVID-19. Each CDR3 is given with its conserved first and last residue. A D gene is named only where the DNA matches it firmly. A row's size may be missing; if present it is once, few, many or a size class.

J gene: TRBJ2-5; V gene: TRBV6-5; clone size: NA; D gene: NA; CDR3 protein: CASGSGSQETQYF; CDR3 DNA: TGTGCCAGCGGGTCCGGGAGCCAAGAGACCCAGTACTTC
J gene: TRBJ1-4; V gene: TRBV3-1/TRBV3-2; clone size: NA; D gene: NA; CDR3 protein: CASSKQATNEKLFF; CDR3 DNA: TGTGCCAGCAGCAAACAGGCAACTAATGAAAAACTGTTTTTT
J gene: TRBJ2-1; V gene: TRBV2; clone size: few; D gene: NA; CDR3 protein: CASGPGSSYNEQFF; CDR3 DNA: TGTGCCAGCGGACCGGGGAGCTCCTACAATGAGCAGTTCTTC
J gene: TRBJ2-3; V gene: TRBV19; clone size: NA; D gene: TRBD1; CDR3 protein: CASSIGTGGGGGTQYF; CDR3 DNA: TGTGCCAGTAGTATTGGGACAGGGGGCGGAGGAGGCACGCAGTATTTT
J gene: TRBJ1-3; V gene: TRBV4-1; clone size: once; D gene: NA; CDR3 protein: CASSQQGSSGNTIYF; CDR3 DNA: TGCGCCAGCAGCCAGCAGGGATCTTCTGGAAACACCATATATTTT
J gene: TRBJ2-2; V gene: TRBV9; clone size: NA; D gene: TRBD1; CDR3 protein: CASSPWTGGSTGELFF; CDR3 DNA: TGTGCCAGCAGCCCATGGACAGGGGGGAGCACCGGGGAGCTGTTTTTT
J gene: TRBJ2-3; V gene: TRBV7-8; clone size: NA; D gene: TRBD2; CDR3 protein: CASSWGTSDSSTDTQYF; CDR3 DNA: TGTGCCAGCAGCTGGGGGACTAGCGATTCTAGCACAGATACGCAGTATTTT
J gene: TRBJ2-3; V gene: TRBV5-5; clone size: NA; D gene: TRBD2; CDR3 protein: CASSGGLAGFTDTQYF; CDR3 DNA: TGTGCCAGCAGCGGCGGACTAGCGGGGTTCACAGATACGCAGTATTTT
J gene: TRBJ2-1; V gene: TRBV7-9; clone size: NA; D gene: TRBD2; CDR3 protein: CASSLGTSGTYNEQFF; CDR3 DNA: TGTGCCAGCAGCTTAGGGACTAGCGGTACCTACAATGAGCAGTTCTTC
J gene: TRBJ2-5; V gene: TRBV7-2; clone size: NA; D gene: TRBD1; CDR3 protein: CASSSRTGLKETQYF; CDR3 DNA: TGTGCCAGCAGCTCACGGACAGGGTTGAAGGAGACCCAGTACTTC